A selection of T cell receptor beta chains follows, all from one sample in a study of cytomegalovirus exposure and HLA in healthy donors. Clones were read by immunoSEQ multiplex PCR, and TCRdb kept only the in-frame ones, dropping some. The sample includes around 54,000 clones, over 60% of them seen just once. Sequences were obtained from PBMCs. The source of these receptors is a man aged 25-45 years in good health and CMV-seropositive. The CDR3 runs from the conserved cysteine through the conserved F or W. The order of the fields is V gene, clone size, J gene, D gene, CDR3 DNA, CDR3 protein. A D gene is named only where the DNA matches it firmly. The size of a clone is reported for some rows only, either as once, few or many, or as a class for expanded clones.

>TRBV4-1|-|TRBJ1-4|TRBD1
TGCGCCAGCAGCCAGAGGGACAGGGGCAATGAAAAACTGTTTTTT
CASSQRDRGNEKLFF
>TRBV9|medium-sized|TRBJ1-1|-
TGTGCCAGCGCCCCCACAGATCAGAACACTGAAGCTTTCTTT
CASAPTDQNTEAFF
>TRBV6-1|-|TRBJ1-2|TRBD1
TGTGCCAGCATGACAGGGGGCGACTATGGCTACCCCTTC
CASMTGGDYGYPF
>TRBV6-1|-|TRBJ1-1|-
TGTGCCAGCAGGTCCCAAACAGGGATGAACACTGAAGCTTTCTTT
CASRSQTGMNTEAFF
>TRBV5-5|-|TRBJ1-5|-
TGTGCCAGCAGCCAGGGACATAATAGCAATCAGCCCCAGCATTTT
CASSQGHNSNQPQHF
>TRBV6-5|-|TRBJ2-7|-
TGTGCCAGCAGCCGAACAGGAATTGGGGCCTACGAGCAGTACTTC
CASSRTGIGAYEQYF
>TRBV5-1|-|TRBJ2-7|-
TGCGCCAGCAGCTTGGCCAGCTCGGGCGAGCAGTACTTC
CASSLASSGEQYF
>TRBV4-1|few|TRBJ2-7|-
TGCGCCAGCAGCCAAGGGATATTTGGCGTGCAGGACTACGAGCAGTACTTC
CASSQGIFGVQDYEQYF
>TRBV19|few|TRBJ2-2|-
TGTGCCAGTAGTATAGTCGGACAACCTTCCGGGGAGCTGTTTTTT
CASSIVGQPSGELFF
>TRBV6-5|medium-sized|TRBJ1-1|TRBD1
TGTGCCAGCAACCTACAGGGGGCAACTGAAGCTTTCTTT
CASNLQGATEAFF
>TRBV7-2|-|TRBJ1-3|-
TGTGCCAGCAGCTATCAACCGGACATCTCTGGAAACACCATATATTTT
CASSYQPDISGNTIYF
>TRBV5-5|few|TRBJ1-4|-
TGTGCCAGCAGTGCCGAGGATAATGAAAAACTGTTTTTT
CASSAEDNEKLFF
>TRBV5-1|-|TRBJ1-3|TRBD1
TGCGCCAGCAGCTTGGAAGGGGGCGTCTCTGGAAACACCATATATTTT
CASSLEGGVSGNTIYF
>TRBV5-6|-|TRBJ2-1|TRBD2
TGTGCCAGCAGTCCGTTCGCTAGCGGGGGGGTCAATGAGCAGTTCTTC
CASSPFASGGVNEQFF
>TRBV29-1|few|TRBJ1-1|TRBD1
TGCAGCGTAGGGACAGGGTACACTGAAGCTTTCTTT
CSVGTGYTEAFF
>TRBV11-2|-|TRBJ2-5|TRBD2
TGTGCCAGCAGCTTAGAATCCGGGGGGGCACAAGAGACCCAGTACTTC
CASSLESGGAQETQYF
>TRBV10-3|-|TRBJ2-7|-
TGTGCCATCAGTGTCCAGGGCTTAAGAACCTACGAGCAGTACTTC
CAISVQGLRTYEQYF
>TRBV29-1|-|TRBJ2-7|-
TGCAGCGTCACAGGGGAGGTTGCGGGGCATAGCTACGAGCAGTACTTC
CSVTGEVAGHSYEQYF
>TRBV5-8|-|TRBJ2-3|TRBD2
TGTGCCAGCAGCTTGGAAGCGGGGGTAGGCACAGATACGCAGTATTTT
CASSLEAGVGTDTQYF
>TRBV10-2|medium-sized|TRBJ2-3|TRBD1
TGCGCCAGCAGTGAAGGACAGGGGCTTAGCACAGATACGCAGTATTTT
CASSEGQGLSTDTQYF
>TRBV5-6|-|TRBJ1-6|TRBD1
TGTGCCAGCAGCTTCGGGACAGGGGGAAATTCACCCCTCCACTTT
CASSFGTGGNSPLHF
>TRBV6-5|-|TRBJ1-1|TRBD1
TGTGCCAGCAGGAGGGGGCAGTTGGGTACTGAAGCTTTCTTT
CASRRGQLGTEAFF
>TRBV7-6|-|TRBJ1-3|-
TGTGCCAGCAGCTTACTCCCAGGGGATGTTTCTGGAAACACCATATATTTT
CASSLLPGDVSGNTIYF
>TRBV28|-|TRBJ2-5|TRBD2
TGTGCCAGCAGTTTTTCCCGGACTAGCGGGCCACACCAAGAGACCCAGTACTTC
CASSFSRTSGPHQETQYF
>TRBV7-6|once|TRBJ1-4|-
TGTGCCAGCAGCTTAAAAAGCGGGGTGGCCTCGAACGAAAAACTGTTTTTT
CASSLKSGVASNEKLFF
>TRBV29-1|few|TRBJ1-1|-
TGCAGCGTTGAACGGGGGAACACTGAAGCTTTCTTT
CSVERGNTEAFF
>TRBV6-1|-|TRBJ2-3|-
TGTGCCAGCAGCGTCTCCGCGGGGATATCAGATACGCAGTATTTT
CASSVSAGISDTQYF
>TRBV2|-|TRBJ2-3|TRBD1
TGTGCCAGCACCCGGGACAGGGGCACAGATACGCAGTATTTT
CASTRDRGTDTQYF
>TRBV6-6|-|TRBJ1-2|-
TGTGCCAGCACGGTGCAGGCTCACTATGGCTACACCTTC
CASTVQAHYGYTF
>TRBV5-6|-|TRBJ1-5|TRBD1
TGTGCCAGCAGCCGAAACAGGGGGCCTCAGCCCCAGCATTTT
CASSRNRGPQPQHF
>TRBV5-6|-|TRBJ1-1|-
TGTGCCAGCCAGAGACAGAGACTGAACACTGAAGCTTTCTTT
CASQRQRLNTEAFF
>TRBV19|-|TRBJ1-2|-
TGTGCCAGTAGTCCGCGGGATGATCGGGGCTACACCTTC
CASSPRDDRGYTF
>TRBV9|-|TRBJ2-7|-
TGTGCCAGCAGCGTGGGACATGACTCACACTACGAGCAGTACTTC
CASSVGHDSHYEQYF
>TRBV2|-|TRBJ1-1|-
TGTGCCACTAAGGGGCAGCGGAACACTGAAGCTTTCTTT
CATKGQRNTEAFF
>TRBV5-1|-|TRBJ1-1|-
TGCGCCAGCAGAGAGGAGCTAAGGAACACTGAAGCTTTCTTT
CASREELRNTEAFF
>TRBV5-1|-|TRBJ2-1|TRBD1
TGCGCCAGCAGCCCAGGACAGGGAGGTTATGAGCAGTTCTTC
CASSPGQGGYEQFF
>TRBV2|medium-sized|TRBJ1-4|-
TGTGCCAGCAGTGCGGACACCTCAACTAATGAAAAACTGTTTTTT
CASSADTSTNEKLFF
>TRBV2|-|TRBJ2-4|TRBD2
TGTGCCAGCAGTGAGCCGGGCGGGGGTAAAAACATTCAGTACTTC
CASSEPGGGKNIQYF
>TRBV29-1|-|TRBJ2-1|-
TGCAGCGTTGCAGCCTACAATGAGCAGTTCTTC
CSVAAYNEQFF
>TRBV27|-|TRBJ1-1|TRBD1
TGTGCCAGCAGTTTGCAGGGGGCCATCACTGAAGCTTTCTTT
CASSLQGAITEAFF
>TRBV19|-|TRBJ2-4|TRBD2
TGTGCCAGTAGTAGCAAGCGGGGTTTAGCCAAAAACATTCAGTACTTC
CASSSKRGLAKNIQYF
>TRBV6-4|-|TRBJ2-1|-
TGTGCCAGCAGTGACGGGGTGGAGGGTGAGCAGTTCTTC
CASSDGVEGEQFF
>TRBV5-4|-|TRBJ2-3|TRBD2
TGTGCCAGCAGCCCGGGACTAGCGGGGCCCGGGCTGAAAGATACGCAGTATTTT
CASSPGLAGPGLKDTQYF